This TCR beta chain came from a study of blood T cells in healthy people across ages (dated by TCRdb to the mid-2010s). About the study as a whole: In model experiments, template switching captured roughly one uniquely barcoded TCR beta cDNA molecule for every two T cells. Using deep sequencing normalized with unique cDNA molecular identifiers, the study measured how TCR beta repertoire diversity changes with age. Donors were grouped into four age groups: young (average 16 years), middle-aged (around 39), aged (about 59) and long-lived (approximately 78). Two additional independent replicas of 1 million unique cDNA reads from the same blood draw were analyzed for two donors (one aged 18 to 29 and one aged 80 or older). Donors of different ages were randomly distributed across sequencing lanes to avoid experimental bias. Broader findings and caveats from the paper: Since profiling was done on bulk unsorted PBMCs, naive and antigen-experienced compartments could not be conclusively compared. As age increased, observed TCR beta diversity per million T cells dropped in a roughly linear way, and a significant reduction was already evident by age 40. Compared with the aged group, the long-lived group had more naive CD4+ T cells, fewer expanded clones and increased TCR diversity, a pattern suggesting age selection. Because donor CMV infection status was unknown, age-related changes in expanded clonotypes were potentially confounded. There was a strong correlation between observed TCR beta diversity and the percentage of naive T cells measured by flow cytometry. Estimates of total diversity from one million sequenced T cells were regarded as lower bounds and underestimates.

In regard to this clonotype: Its antigen is currently not known. Base qualities are not recorded, but no much larger clone differs from it by a single base.

The CDR3, from cysteine to phenylalanine, totals 14 residues. Only the CDR3 DNA stays, 42 bases, in frame from base 1. A distance of 10 bases separates the germline ends of V and J, which lose 4 bases and 2 bases respectively. In the germline V gene, CDR1 corresponds to SGHAT and CDR2 to FQNNGV. Library preparation used 5' RACE. A second about 7 to 12 cycle PCR used a sample-barcoded 5' primer and a J-beta primer mix. A unique molecular identifier was introduced onto each TCR beta cDNA molecule by a template-switch 5' adaptor carrying 12 random nucleotides. At least 3 million CDR3-containing paired-end reads were obtained from each sample. First-strand cDNA synthesis was performed from all RNA using the Mint cDNA synthesis kit, with priming by a TRBC-specific oligonucleotide. All cDNA was treated with uracil-DNA glycosylase and then went through a first 18-cycle PCR with the universal primers M1SS and BC2_uni_R. The original pipeline was this. For normalization, 1 million high-quality reads, each with a distinct molecular identifier, were randomly selected from each sample. Reads with shared molecular identifiers were discarded instead of being binned into consensus sequences. CDR3 identification, clonotype clustering and error correction used MiTCR with a Q25 quality threshold and the strictest error-elimination algorithm. Lower-bound total TCR beta diversity was estimated with a nonparametric unseen species model using Euler transformation. The raw public reads went through TCRdb reprocessing: fastp at Q25, MiXCR clone calling, in-frame beta chains kept. Duplicate CDR3 protein sequences are folded into a single record with the most common DNA and genes. The V and J calls follow TCRdb's processing rather than the paper's. Across this sample there are 1,800,000 or so distinct CDR3 sequences, with roughly 43% seen only once. Of the sample, about 21% falls within the top ten clones.

Donors were a few dozen systemically healthy Caucasian individuals from Russia aged roughly 6 to 100 years. Each donor gave about 11 milliliters of peripheral blood, drawn into EDTA-treated Vacutainer tubes. Ficoll-Paque density-gradient centrifugation was used to isolate PBMCs, with at least 6 million per sample. Total RNA, at least 6 micrograms per sample, was extracted from PBMCs with Trizol reagent. For every donor, an aliquot of PBMCs went through flow cytometry to measure the percentages of naive CD45RAhigh/CD27high T cells. The TCR originated in a human donor in good health. The chain is encoded by TRBV11-2 joined to TRBJ2-3; the D segment cannot be called with confidence. What was sequenced was blood. The DNA reads as follows: TGTGCCAGCAGCTCCCTCCGCCCCACAGATACGCAGTATTTT. This codes for CASSSLRPTDTQYF.